These 3 T cell receptor beta chains originate from one sample sequenced in a study of T cell responses to AZD1222 COVID-19 vaccine. Sequenced by immunoSEQ multiplex PCR; TCRdb stores in-frame clones only, minus some. The sample yields about 200,000 clones, approximately 92% seen once. The specimen comprised peripheral blood, sampled 28 days after the second dose of the MenACWY control vaccine. The receptors here all came from an adult who received the MenACWY meningococcal vaccine as a control.

This chain joins TRBV29-1 and TRBJ2-5; maybe TRBD1 (5 bases). Germline lookup yields CDR1 SQVTM and CDR2 ANQGSEA. CDR3 length: 11 amino acids. V gave up 5 bases and J gave up 5 bases, with 9 bases separating them. CDR3 sequence reads: CSVQGYETQYF. CDR3 coding DNA: TGCAGCGTTCAGGGTTACGAGACCCAGTACTTC. Together with reference TRBV29-1 and TRBJ2-5, the CDR3 gives the full variable domain: SAVISQKPSRDICQRGTSLTIQCQVDSQVTMMFWYRQQPGQSLTLIATANQGSEATYESGFVIDKFPISRPNLTFSTLTVSNMSPEDSSIYLCSVQGYETQYFGPGTRLLVL.

This clone is a singleton in its sample. The chain carries TRBV3-1 (or the pseudogene TRBV3-2) and TRBJ1-2, with D possibly being TRBD1 (5 bases). V dropped 2 bases and J dropped 4 bases, with 14 bases sitting between them. The CDR3 extends over 15 amino acids. Germline V gives CDR1 LGHDT, CDR2 YNNKEL (reference sequence). CDR3 in amino acids: CASSQMFQGGYGYTF. CDR3 coding DNA: TGTGCCAGCAGCCAAATGTTTCAGGGAGGCTATGGCTACACCTTC.

This rearrangement joins TRBV29-1 to TRBJ1-2; 9 nucleotides line up with TRBD1. Germline CDR1 SQVTM, CDR2 ANQGSEA. V was clipped by 6 bases and J by 4 bases; unmatched bases: 9. This CDR3 region has 14 residues. CDR3 sequence reads: CSVTPGQGLYGYTF. The CDR3 DNA follows: TGCAGCGTGACCCCGGGACAGGGACTCTATGGCTACACCTTC.